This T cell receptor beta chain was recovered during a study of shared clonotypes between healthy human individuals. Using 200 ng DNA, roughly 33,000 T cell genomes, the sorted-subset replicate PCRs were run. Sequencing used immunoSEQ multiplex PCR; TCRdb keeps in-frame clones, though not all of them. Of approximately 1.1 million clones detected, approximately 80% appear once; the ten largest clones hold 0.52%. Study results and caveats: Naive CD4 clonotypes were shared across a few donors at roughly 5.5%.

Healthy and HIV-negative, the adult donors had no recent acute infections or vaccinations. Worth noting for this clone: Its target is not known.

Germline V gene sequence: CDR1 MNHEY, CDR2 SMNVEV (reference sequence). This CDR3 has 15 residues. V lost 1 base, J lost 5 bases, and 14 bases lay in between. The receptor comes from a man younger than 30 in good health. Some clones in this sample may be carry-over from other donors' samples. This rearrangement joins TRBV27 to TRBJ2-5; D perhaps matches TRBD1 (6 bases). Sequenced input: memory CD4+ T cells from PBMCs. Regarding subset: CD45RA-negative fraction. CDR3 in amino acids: CASSLLGRGTETQYF. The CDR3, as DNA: TGTGCCAGCAGTTTATTGGGCAGGGGCACCGAGACCCAGTACTTC.